This T cell receptor beta chain comes out of a study of blood T cell repertoires in COVID-19. About the study: Acute-phase and convalescent COVID-19 samples originated in the United States, Italy and Spain.

Assay used: immunoSEQ multiplex PCR; TCRdb lists only in-frame clones, some missing. This sample has around 42,000 clones, with approximately 81% found just once. The origin of this receptor is an older woman in a cohort sampled during active COVID-19. Source material: peripheral blood.

The CDR3 nucleotides read TGTGCCAGCAGCGGCCAAACCACAGGGGGGGAGCTGTTTTTT. As protein: CASSGQTTGGELFF. The chain is built from TRBV7-6 and TRBJ2-2; a possible D gene is TRBD1 (6 bases). The CDR3 loop spans 14 amino acids. V shed 5 bases and J shed 8 bases, with 15 bases lying between them. Germline CDR1 reads SGHVS; CDR2 reads FNYEAQ.